This TCR beta chain was observed in a study of blood T cell repertoires in COVID-19. Germline V CDR1 and CDR2: ENHRY, SYGVKD. The CDR3 has 15 residues. V lost 0 bases and J lost 3, with 12 bases in between. The Seattle patients joined while their infection was active and were tracked longitudinally afterward. Produced via immunoSEQ multiplex PCR; TCRdb's table is partial and in-frame only. This table holds 220,000 or so clones, more than 75% found once. This chain connects TRBV10-3 to TRBJ2-7; D perhaps matches TRBD1 (6 bases). This clonotype was obtained from a woman at least 80 years old with COVID-19, enrolled during active disease. The sequenced sample was peripheral blood. This chain's CDR3 is CAISESTGWDYEQYF. The CDR3 coding sequence is TGTGCCATCAGTGAGTCAACAGGGTGGGACTACGAGCAGTACTTC.